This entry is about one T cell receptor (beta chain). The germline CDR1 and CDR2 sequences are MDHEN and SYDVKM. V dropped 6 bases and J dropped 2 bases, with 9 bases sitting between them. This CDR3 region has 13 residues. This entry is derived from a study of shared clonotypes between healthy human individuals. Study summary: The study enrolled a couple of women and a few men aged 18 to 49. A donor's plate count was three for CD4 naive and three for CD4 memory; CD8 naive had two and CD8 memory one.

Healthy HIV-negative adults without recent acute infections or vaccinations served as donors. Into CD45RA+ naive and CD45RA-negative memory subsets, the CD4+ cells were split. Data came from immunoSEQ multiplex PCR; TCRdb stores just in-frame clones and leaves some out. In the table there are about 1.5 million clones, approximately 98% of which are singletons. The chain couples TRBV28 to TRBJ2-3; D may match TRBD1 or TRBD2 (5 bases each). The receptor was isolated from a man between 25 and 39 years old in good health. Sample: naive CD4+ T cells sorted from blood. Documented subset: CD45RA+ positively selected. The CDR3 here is CASRGTYTDTQYF. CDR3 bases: TGTGCCAGCAGGGGGACGTACACAGATACGCAGTATTTT. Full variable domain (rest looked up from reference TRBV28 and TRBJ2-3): DVKVTQSSRYLVKRTGEKVFLECVQDMDHENMFWYRQDPGLGLRLIYFSYDVKMKEKGDIPEGYSVSREKKERFSLILESASTNQTSMYLCASRGTYTDTQYFGPGTRLTVL.